Here is one TCR beta chain with its context. No antigen is known for it. The CDR3 is made up of 15 amino acids. V lost 3 bases to trimming and J lost 1 base; unmatched junction nucleotides: 4. In germline, CDR1 is SGHTA, CDR2 FQGNSA. The data originate from a study of STAT3 mutations in large granular lymphocyte leukemia. Findings and limits, study-wide: No sample exists from the first appearance of each clone. At least one immunodominant TCR beta clonotype appeared in every T-cell large granular lymphocyte leukemia patient. A small but highly pathogenic clone may have been missed. In several patients, dominant TCR clone burden exceeded STAT3 mutant burden.

Each sample's TCRbeta library yielded on average around 41,000 productive templates. Profiling relied on immunoSEQ multiplex PCR, and the TCRdb table lists in-frame clones only, not all of them. This table has roughly 35,000 clones, roughly 84% appearing once. The sequenced material came from PBMCs. The sequence came from a human donor with T large granular lymphocyte leukemia. Some clones in this sample may be carry-over from other donors' samples. V and J are TRBV7-2 and TRBJ2-3; 7 bases fit TRBD2. Written as DNA, the CDR3 is TGTGCCAGCAGCTTGGGGGGGAGTGGCACAGATACGCAGTATTTT. Translation: CASSLGGSGTDTQYF.